A selection of T cell receptor beta chains follows, all from one sample in a study of beta chain features in type 1 diabetes. The protocol was immunoSEQ multiplex PCR, while the TCRdb copy is restricted to in-frame clones and leaves out a portion. The sample lists around 500,000 clones, over 9.5% occurring once. Sequenced input: naive CD4+ T cells from blood. The receptors come from a woman aged 18 to 35 in good health. CDR3s include the opening cysteine and the closing phenylalanine or tryptophan. The D gene is left open where the match is weak. A clone size is listed for some rows: how often the clone was seen (once, few, many), or a class if it is expanded.

v_call	d_call	j_call	clone_size	cdr3_aa	cdr3_nt
TRBV6-6	.	TRBJ2-5	few	CASSYPLETQYF	TGTGCCAGCAGTTACCCTCTAGAGACCCAGTACTTC
TRBV30	TRBD1	TRBJ2-2	.	CASDRQGRRINTGELFF	TGTGCCTCGGACAGGCAAGGAAGGAGGATAAACACCGGGGAGCTGTTTTTT
TRBV28	TRBD2	TRBJ2-3	.	CASSKERGTQYF	TGTGCCAGCAGTAAGGAGCGGGGTACGCAGTATTTT
TRBV5-1	TRBD1	TRBJ1-6	.	CASSTTGVLNNSPLHF	TGCGCCAGCAGCACAACAGGGGTACTTAATAATTCACCCCTCCACTTT
TRBV29-1	.	TRBJ2-3	.	CSVTGSSTDTQYF	TGCAGCGTTACAGGGTCTAGCACAGATACGCAGTATTTT
TRBV29-1	.	TRBJ2-7	.	CSVDRNQGTEQYF	TGCAGCGTTGATAGAAACCAGGGGACCGAGCAGTACTTC
TRBV7-8	.	TRBJ1-4	.	CASSRGVGPRGEKLFF	TGTGCCAGCAGCCGGGGCGTGGGGCCTAGGGGTGAAAAACTGTTTTTT
TRBV7-2	.	TRBJ1-2	few	CASSPRPPYGYTF	TGTGCCAGCAGCCCTCGCCCGCCCTATGGCTACACCTTC
TRBV9	TRBD2	TRBJ2-1	few	CASSVDSGTYNEQFF	TGTGCCAGCAGCGTAGATAGCGGGACGTACAATGAGCAGTTCTTC
TRBV27	.	TRBJ2-1	.	CASSLWGQDYNEQFF	TGTGCCAGCAGTTTATGGGGTCAGGACTACAATGAGCAGTTCTTC
TRBV18	TRBD2	TRBJ2-3	few	CASSPRTSGNQYF	TGTGCCAGCTCACCAAGAACTAGCGGGAATCAGTATTTT
TRBV11-2	.	TRBJ2-1	.	CASSLGGSGSYNEQFF	TGTGCCAGCAGCTTAGGCGGCAGCGGCTCCTACAATGAGCAGTTCTTC
TRBV29-1	.	TRBJ1-2	.	CSVGVGDGYTF	TGCAGCGTTGGGGTGGGTGATGGCTACACCTTC
TRBV6-5	.	TRBJ2-7	.	CASSYGSFGEQYF	TGTGCCAGCAGTTACGGGTCATTCGGCGAGCAGTACTTC
TRBV9	.	TRBJ2-3	.	CASSVEGPSTDTQYF	TGTGCCAGCAGCGTAGAGGGACCTTCCACAGATACGCAGTATTTT
TRBV7-9	TRBD1	TRBJ1-2	few	CASSSGETGEDKDGYTF	TGTGCCAGCAGCTCCGGCGAGACAGGGGAGGATAAGGATGGCTACACCTTC
TRBV27	TRBD2	TRBJ2-1	.	CASTSGNNEQFF	TGTGCCAGCACTAGCGGGAACAATGAGCAGTTCTTC
TRBV4-1	.	TRBJ2-4	.	CASSQVGRRIDGTKNIQYF	TGCGCCAGCAGCCAAGTAGGGAGACGGATAGATGGGACCAAAAACATTCAGTACTTC
TRBV9	.	TRBJ2-3	few	CASSVRRGPTDTQYF	TGTGCCAGCAGCGTTAGGCGGGGGCCTACAGATACGCAGTATTTT
TRBV27	.	TRBJ2-5	few	CASSLSIYETQYF	TGTGCCAGCAGTTTATCGATCTATGAGACCCAGTACTTC
TRBV29-1	.	TRBJ1-2	.	CSVEGGPYGYTF	TGCAGCGTTGAAGGGGGACCGTATGGCTACACCTTC
TRBV5-1	.	TRBJ2-5	.	CASSATAMAQETQYF	TGCGCCAGCAGCGCCACGGCGATGGCCCAAGAGACCCAGTACTTC
TRBV10-3	.	TRBJ1-2	.	CAISELVRRGGNGYTF	TGTGCCATCAGTGAGCTGGTTCGCAGGGGTGGAAATGGCTACACCTTC
TRBV29-1	.	TRBJ1-2	.	CSVGQANYGYTF	TGCAGCGTTGGACAGGCCAACTATGGCTACACCTTC
TRBV9	TRBD2	TRBJ2-7	few	CASSVGGLATIYEQYF	TGTGCCAGCAGCGTAGGCGGACTAGCTACAATATACGAGCAGTACTTC